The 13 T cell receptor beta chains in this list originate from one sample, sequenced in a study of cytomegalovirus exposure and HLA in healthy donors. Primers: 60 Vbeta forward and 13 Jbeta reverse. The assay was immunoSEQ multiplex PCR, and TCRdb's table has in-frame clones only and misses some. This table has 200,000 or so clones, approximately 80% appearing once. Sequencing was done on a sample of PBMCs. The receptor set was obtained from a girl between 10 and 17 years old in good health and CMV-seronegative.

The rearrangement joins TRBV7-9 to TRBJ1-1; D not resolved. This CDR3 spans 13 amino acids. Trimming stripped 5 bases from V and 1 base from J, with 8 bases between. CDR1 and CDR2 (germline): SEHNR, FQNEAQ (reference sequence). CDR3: CASSPQSNTEAFF. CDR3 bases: TGTGCCAGCAGCCCACAGTCGAACACTGAAGCTTTCTTT.

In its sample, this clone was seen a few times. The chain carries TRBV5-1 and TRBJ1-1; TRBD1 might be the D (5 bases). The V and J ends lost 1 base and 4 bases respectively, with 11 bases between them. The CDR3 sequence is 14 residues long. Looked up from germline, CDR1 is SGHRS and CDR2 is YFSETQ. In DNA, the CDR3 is TGCGCCAGCAGCTTGAGGGACTCTGTCACTGAAGCTTTCTTT. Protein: CASSLRDSVTEAFF.

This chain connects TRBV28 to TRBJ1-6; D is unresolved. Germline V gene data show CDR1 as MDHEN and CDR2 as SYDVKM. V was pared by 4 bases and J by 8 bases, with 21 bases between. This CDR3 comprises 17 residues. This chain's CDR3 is CASSSSPPPILDSPLHF. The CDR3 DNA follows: TGTGCCAGCAGTTCATCCCCTCCTCCTATATTGGATTCACCCCTCCACTTT.

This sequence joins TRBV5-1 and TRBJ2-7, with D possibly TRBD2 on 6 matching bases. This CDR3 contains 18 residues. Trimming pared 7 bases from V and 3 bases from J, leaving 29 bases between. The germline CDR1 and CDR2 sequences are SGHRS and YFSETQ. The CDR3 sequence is CASGLPSGGEVNDYEQYF. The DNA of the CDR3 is TGCGCCAGCGGACTCCCTTCCGGTGGGGAGGTCAACGACTACGAGCAGTACTTC.

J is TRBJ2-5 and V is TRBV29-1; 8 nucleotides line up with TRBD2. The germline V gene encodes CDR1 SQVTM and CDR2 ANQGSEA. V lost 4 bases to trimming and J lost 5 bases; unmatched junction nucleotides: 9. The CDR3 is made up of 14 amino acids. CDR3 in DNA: TGCAGCGTTGGAACCGGGAGGGCCAAGGAGACCCAGTACTTC. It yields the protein CSVGTGRAKETQYF. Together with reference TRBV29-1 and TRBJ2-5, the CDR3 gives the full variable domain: SAVISQKPSRDICQRGTSLTIQCQVDSQVTMMFWYRQQPGQSLTLIATANQGSEATYESGFVIDKFPISRPNLTFSTLTVSNMSPEDSSIYLCSVGTGRAKETQYFGPGTRLLVL.

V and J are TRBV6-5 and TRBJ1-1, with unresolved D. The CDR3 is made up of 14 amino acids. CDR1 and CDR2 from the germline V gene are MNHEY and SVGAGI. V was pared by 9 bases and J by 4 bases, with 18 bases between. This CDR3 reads CASWGLGGSTEAFF. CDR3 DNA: TGTGCCAGTTGGGGTCTCGGAGGGAGCACTGAAGCTTTCTTT.

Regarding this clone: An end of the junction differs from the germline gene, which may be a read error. The CDR3 nucleotides read TGCGCCAGCAGCTTGGATCCGGGTCCCAGCTCCTACGGGCAGTACTTC. As protein: CASSLDPGPSSYGQYF. The rearrangement joins TRBV5-1 to TRBJ2-7; D remains ambiguous. This CDR3 has 16 amino acids. Germline V gene sequence: CDR1 SGHRS, CDR2 YFSETQ. The full variable domain, its missing parts supplied by reference TRBV5-1 and TRBJ2-7, is KAGVTQTPRYLIKTRGQQVTLSCSPISGHRSVSWYQQTPGQGLQFLFEYFSETQRNKGNFPGRFSGRQFSNSRSEMNVSTLELGDSALYLCASSLDPGPSSYGQYFGPGTRLTVT.

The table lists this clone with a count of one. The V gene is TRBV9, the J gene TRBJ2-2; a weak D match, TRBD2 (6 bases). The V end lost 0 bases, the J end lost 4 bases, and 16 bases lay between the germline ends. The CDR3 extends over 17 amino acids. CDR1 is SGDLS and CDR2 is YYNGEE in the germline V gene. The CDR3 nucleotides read TGTGCCAGCAGCGTAGGATGGGTTGCGGGAAGCACCGGGGAGCTGTTTTTT. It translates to CASSVGWVAGSTGELFF.

The DNA for the CDR3 is TGCGCCAGCAGCTTGGGACTAGCGGGGGACTACAATGAGCAGTTCTTC. Residues: CASSLGLAGDYNEQFF. The V call is TRBV5-1, the J call TRBJ2-1, with 12 bases that match TRBD2. V lost 0 bases to trimming and J lost 3 bases; unmatched junction nucleotides: 1. The length of the CDR3 is 16 residues. The germline CDR1 and CDR2 sequences are SGHRS and YFSETQ.

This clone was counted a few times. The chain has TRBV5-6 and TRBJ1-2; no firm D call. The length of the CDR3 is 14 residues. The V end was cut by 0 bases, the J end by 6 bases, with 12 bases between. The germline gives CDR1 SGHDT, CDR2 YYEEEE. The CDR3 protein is CASSLELLGHGYTF. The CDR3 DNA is TGTGCCAGCAGCTTGGAGCTGCTTGGGCATGGCTACACCTTC. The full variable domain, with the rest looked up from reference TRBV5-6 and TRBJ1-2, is DAGVTQSPTHLIKTRGQQVTLRCSPKSGHDTVSWYQQALGQGPQFIFQYYEEEERQRGNFPDRFSGHQFPNYSSELNVNALLLGDSALYLCASSLELLGHGYTFGSGTRLTVV.

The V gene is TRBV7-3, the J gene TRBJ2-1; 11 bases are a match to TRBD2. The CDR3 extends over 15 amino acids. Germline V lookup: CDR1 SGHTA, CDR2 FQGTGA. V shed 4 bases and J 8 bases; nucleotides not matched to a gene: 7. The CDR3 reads CASSWGSGRAYEQFF. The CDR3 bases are TGTGCCAGCAGCTGGGGTAGCGGGAGGGCATATGAGCAGTTCTTC.

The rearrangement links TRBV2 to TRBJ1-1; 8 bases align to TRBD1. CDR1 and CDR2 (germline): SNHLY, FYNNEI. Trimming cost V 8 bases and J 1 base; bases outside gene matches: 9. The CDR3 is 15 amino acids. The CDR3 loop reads CASAKDRDGNTEAFF. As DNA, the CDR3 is TGTGCCAGCGCTAAGGACAGGGATGGGAACACTGAAGCTTTCTTT.

The CDR3 protein is CASNPGFSNQPQHF. The CDR3, as DNA: TGTGCCAGCAACCCAGGGTTTAGCAATCAGCCCCAGCATTTT. The chain is built from TRBV2 and TRBJ1-5; a possible D gene is TRBD1 (5 bases). From germline, CDR1 is SNHLY and CDR2 FYNNEI. The CDR3 has 14 amino acids. Trimming stripped 7 bases from V and 0 bases from J, with 10 bases between.